The rows below give T cell receptor beta chains drawn from one sample of a study of blood T cell repertoires in COVID-19. Measured with immunoSEQ multiplex PCR; TCRdb has only the in-frame clones, and not every one. Among about 190,000 clones, roughly 90% were seen once, and the ten largest hold 0.5% to 0.75%. The specimen was peripheral blood. These receptor sequences come from a man in his forties or fifties with acute or convalescent COVID-19. Each CDR3 is given with its conserved first and last residue. D genes are given only for firm matches. Rows give clone size only sometimes, using once, few, many, or a class for an expanded clone.

clone_size cdr3_length d_call j_call v_call cdr3_aa cdr3_nt
- 14 TRBD1 TRBJ1-2 TRBV5-1 CASSQGQGAYGYTF TGCGCCAGCAGCCAGGGACAGGGGGCGTATGGCTACACCTTC
- 14 TRBD2 TRBJ2-3 TRBV7-9 CASSGTSGRHTRYF TGTGCCAGCAGCGGGACTAGCGGGAGGCATACGCGGTATTTT
- 17 - TRBJ2-1 TRBV6-4 CASSDSYRRDSYNEQFF TGTGCCAGCAGTGACTCGTATCGGCGGGACTCCTACAATGAGCAGTTCTTC
- 15 - TRBJ1-4 TRBV28 CAGSSTGPTNEKLFF TGTGCCGGCAGTTCCACAGGACCTACTAATGAAAAACTGTTTTTT
- 15 - TRBJ1-1 TRBV27 CASSRVRYLGTEAFF TGTGCCAGCAGTCGGGTGAGGTACTTGGGTACTGAAGCTTTCTTT
once 14 - TRBJ2-5 TRBV5-6 CASSRGTDQETQYF TGTGCCAGCAGCCGGGGGACAGACCAAGAGACCCAGTACTTC
- 16 - TRBJ2-1 TRBV5-4 CASSQLGTVSYNEQFF TGTGCCAGCAGCCAGCTTGGGACTGTATCCTACAATGAGCAGTTCTTC
- 14 - TRBJ2-6 TRBV7-8 CASADSSGANVLTF TGTGCCAGCGCGGACAGTTCTGGGGCCAACGTCCTGACTTTC
- 12 TRBD1 TRBJ1-2 TRBV19 CASRPQGGGYTF TGTGCCAGTAGACCACAGGGGGGTGGCTACACCTTC
- 15 - TRBJ1-5 TRBV7-9 CASSLASGENQPQHF TGTGCCAGCAGCTTAGCGAGCGGGGAAAATCAGCCCCAGCATTTT
- 15 TRBD1 TRBJ1-2 TRBV28 CASINGGTAMDGYTF TGTGCCAGCATCAACGGAGGGACAGCCATGGATGGCTACACCTTC
- 18 TRBD2 TRBJ2-3 TRBV28 CASRPFPGTSDSTDTQYF TGTGCCAGCAGACCTTTCCCCGGGACTAGCGATAGCACAGATACGCAGTATTTT
- 11 - TRBJ2-7 TRBV2 CASQVSYEQYF TGTGCCAGTCAGGTTTCCTACGAGCAGTACTTC
- 15 - TRBJ1-3 TRBV9 CASSVNGDSGNTIYF TGTGCCAGCAGCGTAAACGGGGACTCTGGAAACACCATATATTTT
- 14 - TRBJ1-4 TRBV27 CASSLLATNEKLFF TGTGCCAGCAGCCTTCTAGCAACTAATGAAAAACTGTTTTTT
- 14 - TRBJ1-1 TRBV5-1 CASSEKTGNTEAFF TGCGCCAGCAGCGAAAAGACGGGGAACACTGAAGCTTTCTTT
- 14 - TRBJ2-3 TRBV5-1 CASSWQGFTDTQYF TGCGCCAGCAGCTGGCAGGGGTTCACAGATACGCAGTATTTT
- 14 TRBD1 TRBJ1-4 TRBV9 CASSAGDRPWKLFF TGTGCCAGCAGCGCGGGGGACAGGCCGTGGAAACTGTTTTTT
- 15 TRBD2 TRBJ2-1 TRBV7-9 CASSSPTSGHNEQFF TGTGCCAGCAGCTCGCCGACTAGCGGGCACAATGAGCAGTTCTTC
- 16 TRBD2 TRBJ2-1 TRBV7-2 CASRRGGTSGFNEQFF TGTGCCAGCCGTAGAGGGGGGACTAGCGGGTTCAATGAGCAGTTCTTC
- 12 - TRBJ2-2 TRBV29-1 CSVRFGTGELFF TGCAGCGTTAGGTTCGGGACCGGGGAGCTGTTTTTT
- 13 TRBD1 TRBJ2-7 TRBV18 CASSRGQGYEQYF TGTGCCAGCTCACGCGGACAGGGGTACGAGCAGTACTTC
- 12 TRBD1 TRBJ1-2 TRBV2 CASNRGDYGYTF TGTGCCAGCAACAGGGGGGACTATGGCTACACCTTC
- 15 TRBD1 TRBJ2-5 TRBV5-6 CASSMDRGNSETQYF TGTGCCAGCAGCATGGACAGGGGGAATTCGGAGACCCAGTACTTC
- 15 TRBD1 TRBJ1-5 TRBV5-8 CASSFWTGSNQPQHF TGTGCCAGCAGCTTTTGGACAGGATCGAATCAGCCCCAGCATTTT
- 14 - TRBJ1-5 TRBV19 CASSEGGGNQPQHF TGTGCCAGTAGCGAAGGGGGTGGGAATCAGCCCCAGCATTTT
- 16 TRBD2 TRBJ2-2 TRBV6-4 CASSERRAGVTGELFF TGTGCCAGCAGTGAACGGAGAGCGGGAGTTACCGGGGAGCTGTTTTTT
- 15 - TRBJ2-2 TRBV6-5 CASSSDWGVTGELFF TGTGCCAGCAGTAGCGATTGGGGGGTCACCGGGGAGCTGTTTTTT
- 16 - TRBJ1-2 TRBV5-4 CASSLEQAQLNYGYTF TGTGCCAGCAGCTTGGAACAGGCACAGCTCAACTATGGCTACACCTTC
- 13 - TRBJ1-4 TRBV29-1 CSSEGLSNEKLFF TGCAGCTCCGAGGGTCTATCTAATGAAAAACTGTTTTTT
- 15 - TRBJ2-2 TRBV19 CASSIEGGNTGELFF TGTGCCAGTAGTATAGAAGGGGGGAACACCGGGGAGCTGTTTTTT
- 14 - TRBJ2-1 TRBV15 CATSRAAIGGEQFF TGTGCCACCAGCAGAGCCGCGATAGGCGGTGAGCAGTTCTTC
- 14 TRBD1 TRBJ2-2 TRBV6-2/TRBV6-3 CASSRTGNTGELFF TGTGCCAGCAGTCGGACAGGGAACACCGGGGAGCTGTTTTTT
- 16 TRBD1 TRBJ1-1 TRBV23-1 CASSLTNDRDGSEAFF TGCGCCAGCAGTCTAACCAATGACAGGGATGGGTCTGAAGCTTTCTTT
once 15 - TRBJ2-5 TRBV5-6 CASSLLGTSQETQYF TGTGCCAGCAGCTTGCTCGGGACAAGCCAAGAGACCCAGTACTTC
- 16 TRBD1 TRBJ1-4 TRBV19 CASSTGQGATNEKLFF TGTGCCAGTAGTACCGGACAGGGGGCAACTAATGAAAAACTGTTTTTT
once 14 - TRBJ1-1 TRBV7-8 CASSLGFREGEAFF TGTGCCAGCAGCTTAGGTTTCAGGGAGGGTGAAGCTTTCTTT
- 15 TRBD1 TRBJ2-3 TRBV16 CASSHASQGEDTQYF TGTGCCAGCAGCCACGCCTCACAGGGGGAAGATACGCAGTATTTT
- 12 - TRBJ2-5 TRBV6-2/TRBV6-3 CASSSSQETQYF TGTGCCAGCAGTTCTTCCCAAGAGACCCAGTACTTC
- 18 TRBD2 TRBJ2-7 TRBV5-1 CASSLGPGGYQYSYEQYF TGCGCCAGCAGCTTGGGTCCGGGAGGGTATCAATACTCCTACGAGCAGTACTTC
- 16 TRBD2 TRBJ2-1 TRBV19 CASSIFAGDSYNEQFF TGTGCCAGTAGTATCTTTGCGGGAGACTCCTACAATGAGCAGTTCTTC
- 17 TRBD2 TRBJ2-1 TRBV11-2 CASSLDWGTSGNNEQFF TGTGCCAGCAGCTTAGACTGGGGAACTAGCGGGAACAATGAGCAGTTCTTC
- 15 - TRBJ2-7 TRBV6-5 CASTPGEGFTYEQYF TGTGCCAGCACCCCCGGGGAAGGGTTCACCTACGAGCAGTACTTC
- 10 - TRBJ1-1 TRBV20-1 CSARGSLPLF TGCAGTGCTAGGGGCTCCTTACCCCTCTTT
few 14 - TRBJ1-1 TRBV7-9 CASSLGQMAQEAFF TGTGCCAGCAGCTTAGGACAAATGGCCCAGGAAGCTTTCTTT
- 15 TRBD1 TRBJ1-1 TRBV29-1 CSVATGTGLSTEAFF TGCAGCGTAGCGACCGGGACAGGGTTAAGCACTGAAGCTTTCTTT
- 13 TRBD2 TRBJ2-1 TRBV2 CASGTSGMNEQFF TGTGCCAGCGGGACTAGCGGAATGAATGAGCAGTTCTTC
- 16 TRBD1 TRBJ1-5 TRBV4-1 CASSQGTVISNQPQHF TGCGCCAGCAGCCAGGGGACAGTTATTAGCAATCAGCCCCAGCATTTT
once 15 TRBD1 TRBJ1-3 TRBV18 CASSPSTGNGNTIYF TGTGCCAGCTCACCATCGACAGGGAATGGAAACACCATATATTTT
- 15 - TRBJ2-1 TRBV6-5 CASSYSRAQNNEQFF TGTGCCAGCAGTTACTCGAGAGCTCAAAACAATGAGCAGTTCTTC
- 11 - TRBJ1-1 TRBV29-1 CSVVRITEAFF TGCAGCGTTGTCAGGATCACTGAAGCTTTCTTT
- 13 - TRBJ2-7 TRBV6-1 CASSDSGSYEQYF TGTGCCAGCAGTGATAGCGGTTCCTACGAGCAGTACTTC
- 17 - TRBJ2-1 TRBV19 CASSINRGGQGVDEQFF TGTGCCAGTAGTATAAATCGGGGAGGTCAGGGAGTCGATGAGCAGTTCTTC
few 15 TRBD2 TRBJ2-7 TRBV5-4 CASSPGLAETYEQYF TGTGCCAGCAGTCCGGGACTAGCGGAGACCTACGAGCAGTACTTC
once 13 - TRBJ1-2 TRBV6-1 CASSEYGDYGYTF TGTGCCAGCAGTGAATACGGGGACTATGGCTACACCTTC
- 15 - TRBJ2-3 TRBV4-1 CASSQGTIGFDTQYF TGCGCCAGCAGCCAAGGGACAATAGGTTTTGATACGCAGTATTTT
- 15 TRBD1 TRBJ2-5 TRBV6-5 CASTRPGQAAETQYF TGTGCCAGCACCCGCCCGGGACAGGCCGCGGAGACCCAGTACTTC
- 14 - TRBJ1-3 TRBV7-2 CASSSGTSGNTIYF TGTGCCAGCAGCTCGGGAACCTCTGGAAACACCATATATTTT
- 15 - TRBJ2-2 TRBV4-1 CARSQGGGWTGELFF TGCGCCCGCAGCCAAGGGGGGGGCTGGACCGGGGAGCTGTTTTTT
- 14 TRBD1 TRBJ2-3 TRBV7-9 CASSQGQGTDTQYF TGTGCCAGCAGCCAGGGACAGGGGACAGATACGCAGTATTTT